Given below is one T cell receptor beta chain in context. Study processing details: Estimated nucleated cell counts came from reference gene primer amplification. TCRdb's copy holds only in-frame clones and misses some; the assay was immunoSEQ multiplex PCR. The V and J calls and the clone size are those of that table, but D and trimming were determined from the DNA. The table includes over 200,000 clones, nearly 85% detected once. The V end lost 6 bases, the J end lost 2 bases, and 13 bases lay between the germline ends. Per the germline V gene, CDR1 is LNHDA and CDR2 is SQIVND (reference sequence). This CDR3 is 15 amino acids long. Seattle's cohort entered during active infection and was followed longitudinally. This sample was included in a study of blood T cell repertoires in COVID-19. The overall study: Samples representing acute and convalescent COVID-19 were sourced from the United States, Italy and Spain. T cells, B-cell-depleted T cells, or PBMCs provided the cDNA or gDNA that served as material.

Material for sequencing was peripheral blood. This sequence was found in a woman aged 30 to 39 with COVID-19, enrolled during active disease. This rearrangement joins TRBV19 to TRBJ1-4; D possibly corresponds to TRBD1 (5 bases). The CDR3 loop is CASRVSGGTNEKLFF. In DNA form, the CDR3 reads TGTGCCAGTAGAGTAAGCGGGGGGACTAATGAAAAACTGTTTTTT.